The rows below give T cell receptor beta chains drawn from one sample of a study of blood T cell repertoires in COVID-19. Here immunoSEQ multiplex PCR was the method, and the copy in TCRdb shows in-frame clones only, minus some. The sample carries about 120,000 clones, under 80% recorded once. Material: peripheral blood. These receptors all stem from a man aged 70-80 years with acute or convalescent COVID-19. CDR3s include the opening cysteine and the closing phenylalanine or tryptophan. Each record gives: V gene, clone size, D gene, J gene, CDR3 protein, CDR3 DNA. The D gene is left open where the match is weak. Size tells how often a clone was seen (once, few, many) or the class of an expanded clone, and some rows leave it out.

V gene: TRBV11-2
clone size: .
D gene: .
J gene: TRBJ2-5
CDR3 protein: CASSPSWGQETQYF
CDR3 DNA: TGTGCCAGCAGCCCTAGCTGGGGACAAGAGACCCAGTACTTC

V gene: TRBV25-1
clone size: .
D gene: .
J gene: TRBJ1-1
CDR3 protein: CASSLGGAGTEAFF
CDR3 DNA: TGTGCCAGCAGTTTGGGGGGGGCGGGCACTGAAGCTTTCTTT

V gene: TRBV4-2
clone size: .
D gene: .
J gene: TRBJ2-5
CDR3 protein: CASSQDNPQETQYF
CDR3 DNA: TGTGCCAGCAGCCAAGACAATCCACAAGAGACCCAGTACTTC

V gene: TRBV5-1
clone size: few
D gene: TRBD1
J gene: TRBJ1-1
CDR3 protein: CASSLGTGGDPASVNTEAFF
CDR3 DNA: TGCGCCAGCAGCCTCGGGACAGGGGGCGACCCAGCGTCGGTGAACACTGAAGCTTTCTTT

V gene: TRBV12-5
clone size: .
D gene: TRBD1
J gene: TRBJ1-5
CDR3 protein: CASGYDRGSGQPQHF
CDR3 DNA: TGTGCTAGTGGTTACGACAGGGGATCGGGCCAGCCCCAGCATTTT

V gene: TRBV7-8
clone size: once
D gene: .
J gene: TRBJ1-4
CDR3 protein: CASSPARRDEEKLFF
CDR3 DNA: TGTGCCAGCAGCCCCGCCCGGAGGGATGAGGAAAAACTGTTTTTT

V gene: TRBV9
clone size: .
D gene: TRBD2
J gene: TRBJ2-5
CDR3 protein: CASSFGLAGGGETQYF
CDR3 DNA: TGTGCCAGCAGCTTCGGACTAGCGGGGGGAGGCGAGACCCAGTACTTC

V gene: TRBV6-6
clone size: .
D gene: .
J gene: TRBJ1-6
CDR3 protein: CASSYGAGVNNSPLHF
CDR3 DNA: TGTGCCAGCAGTTACGGAGCAGGGGTCAATAATTCACCCCTCCACTTT

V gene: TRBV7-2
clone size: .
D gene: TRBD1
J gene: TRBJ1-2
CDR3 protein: CASTSSPGQIGYTF
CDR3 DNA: TGTGCCAGCACCTCCTCACCGGGACAGATTGGCTACACCTTC

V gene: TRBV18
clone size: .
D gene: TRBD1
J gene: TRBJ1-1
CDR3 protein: CASSQGTGWGTEAFF
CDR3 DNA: TGTGCCAGCTCACAAGGGACAGGCTGGGGCACTGAAGCTTTCTTT

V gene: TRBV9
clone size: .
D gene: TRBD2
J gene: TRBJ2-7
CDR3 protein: CASSATGTSGTYEQYF
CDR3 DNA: TGTGCCAGCAGCGCCACCGGGACTAGCGGGACCTACGAGCAGTACTTC

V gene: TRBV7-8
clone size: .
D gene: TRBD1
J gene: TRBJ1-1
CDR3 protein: CASSLADRVINTEAFF
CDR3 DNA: TGTGCCAGCAGCTTAGCAGACAGGGTAATTAACACTGAAGCTTTCTTT

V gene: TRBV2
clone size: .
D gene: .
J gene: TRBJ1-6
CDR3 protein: CASRQAPRSPLHF
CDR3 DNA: TGTGCCAGCAGGCAGGCTCCAAGGTCACCCCTCCACTTT

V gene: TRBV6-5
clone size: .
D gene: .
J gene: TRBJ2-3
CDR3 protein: CASRKQLSTDTQYF
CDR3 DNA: TGTGCCAGCAGAAAACAGCTTAGCACAGATACGCAGTATTTT

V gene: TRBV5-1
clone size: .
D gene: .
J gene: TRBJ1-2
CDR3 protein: CASSLDGGPNYGYTF
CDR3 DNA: TGCGCCAGCAGCTTGGATGGGGGCCCCAACTATGGCTACACCTTC

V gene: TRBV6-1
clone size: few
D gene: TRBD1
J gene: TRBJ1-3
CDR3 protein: CASSEAGQGASGGNTIYF
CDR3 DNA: TGTGCCAGCAGTGAAGCCGGACAGGGGGCATCGGGTGGAAACACCATATATTTT

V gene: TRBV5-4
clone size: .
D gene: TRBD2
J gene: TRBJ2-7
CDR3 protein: CASSRGGLSSYEQYF
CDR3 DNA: TGTGCCAGCAGCCGCGGGGGTCTAAGCTCCTACGAGCAGTACTTC

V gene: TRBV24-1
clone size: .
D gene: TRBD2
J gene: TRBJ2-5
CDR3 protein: CATSGLAGETQETQYF
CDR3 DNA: TGTGCCACCTCGGGACTAGCGGGGGAGACCCAAGAGACCCAGTACTTC

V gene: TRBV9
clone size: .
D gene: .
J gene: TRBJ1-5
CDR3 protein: CASSVSIGNQPQHF
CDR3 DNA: TGTGCCAGCAGCGTAAGTATAGGCAATCAGCCCCAGCATTTT

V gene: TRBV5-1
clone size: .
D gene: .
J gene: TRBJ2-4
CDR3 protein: CASSLGAQQKKYF
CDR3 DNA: TGCGCCAGCAGCTTAGGGGCCCAACAGAAAAAGTACTTC

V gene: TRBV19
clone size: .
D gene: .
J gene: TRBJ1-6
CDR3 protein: CASSIGGQGSPLHF
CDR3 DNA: TGTGCCAGTAGTATCGGGGGGCAAGGTTCACCCCTCCACTTT

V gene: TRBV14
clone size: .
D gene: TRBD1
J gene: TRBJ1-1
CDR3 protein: CASSIAAGGITEAFF
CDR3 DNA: TGTGCCAGCAGCATAGCCGCAGGGGGCATCACTGAAGCTTTCTTT

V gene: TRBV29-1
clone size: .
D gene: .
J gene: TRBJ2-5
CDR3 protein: CSVPLGRGETQYF
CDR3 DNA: TGCAGCGTTCCTCTAGGACGAGGGGAGACCCAGTACTTC

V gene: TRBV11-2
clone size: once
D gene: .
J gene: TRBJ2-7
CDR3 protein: CASSLVSSGPAGTSYEQYF
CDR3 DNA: TGTGCCAGCAGCTTAGTAAGTAGTGGTCCAGCGGGGACATCCTACGAGCAGTACTTC

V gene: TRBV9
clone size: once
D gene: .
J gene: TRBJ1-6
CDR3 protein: CASSASTNSPLHF
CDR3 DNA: TGTGCCAGCAGCGCCAGTACGAATTCACCCCTCCACTTT

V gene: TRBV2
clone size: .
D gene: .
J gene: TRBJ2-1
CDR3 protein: CASRTGNEQFF
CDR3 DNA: TGTGCCAGCAGAACAGGGAATGAGCAGTTCTTC

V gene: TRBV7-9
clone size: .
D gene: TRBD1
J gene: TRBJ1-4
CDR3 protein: CASSSTGTEKLFF
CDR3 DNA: TGTGCCAGCAGCTCGACAGGGACTGAAAAACTGTTTTTT

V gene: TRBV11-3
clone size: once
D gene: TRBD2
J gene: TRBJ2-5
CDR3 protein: CASSLARGGPETQYF
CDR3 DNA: TGTGCCAGCAGCTTAGCACGGGGGGGCCCTGAGACCCAGTACTTC

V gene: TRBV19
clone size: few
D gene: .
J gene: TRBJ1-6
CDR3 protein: CASSGTVQGWVSPLHF
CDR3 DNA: TGTGCCAGTAGCGGGACGGTACAGGGTTGGGTTTCACCCCTCCACTTT

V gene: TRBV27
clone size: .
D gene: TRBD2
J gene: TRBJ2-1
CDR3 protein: CASIAGNYNEQFF
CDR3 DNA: TGTGCCAGCATAGCGGGGAACTACAATGAGCAGTTCTTC

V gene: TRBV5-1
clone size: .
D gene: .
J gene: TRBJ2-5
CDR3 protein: CASSLVLATGQETQYF
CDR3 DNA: TGCGCCAGCAGCTTGGTCCTGGCGACGGGGCAAGAGACCCAGTACTTC

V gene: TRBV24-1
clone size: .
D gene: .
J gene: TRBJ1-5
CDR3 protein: CATSGGGVGNQPQHF
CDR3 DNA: TGTGCCACCAGTGGGGGAGGGGTCGGCAATCAGCCCCAGCATTTT

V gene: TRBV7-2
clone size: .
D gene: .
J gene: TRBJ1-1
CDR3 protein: CASSLAQPNTEAFF
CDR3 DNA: TGTGCCAGCAGCTTAGCACAACCTAACACTGAAGCTTTCTTT

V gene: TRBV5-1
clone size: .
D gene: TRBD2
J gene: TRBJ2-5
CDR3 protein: CASSFPGGEETQYF
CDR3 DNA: TGCGCCAGCAGCTTTCCGGGGGGAGAAGAGACCCAGTACTTC

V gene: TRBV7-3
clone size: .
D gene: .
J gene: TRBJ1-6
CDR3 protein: CASSDGSSYNSPLHF
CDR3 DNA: TGTGCCAGCAGCGACGGGAGCTCCTATAATTCACCCCTCCACTTT

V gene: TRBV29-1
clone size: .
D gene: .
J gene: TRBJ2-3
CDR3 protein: CSVSAGVADTQYF
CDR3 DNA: TGCAGCGTGTCCGCAGGGGTGGCAGATACGCAGTATTTT

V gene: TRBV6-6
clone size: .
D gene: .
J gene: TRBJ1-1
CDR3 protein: CASSYWSTEAFF
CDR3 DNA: TGTGCCAGCAGTTACTGGAGCACTGAAGCTTTCTTT

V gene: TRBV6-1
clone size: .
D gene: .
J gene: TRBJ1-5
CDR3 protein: CASSEEGVGPQHF
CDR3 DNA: TGTGCCAGCAGTGAAGAAGGGGTCGGGCCCCAGCATTTT

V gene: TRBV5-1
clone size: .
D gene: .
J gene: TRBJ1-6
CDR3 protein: CASSLVGPPGGSPLHF
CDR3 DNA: TGCGCCAGCAGCTTGGTGGGACCTCCGGGGGGCTCACCCCTCCACTTT

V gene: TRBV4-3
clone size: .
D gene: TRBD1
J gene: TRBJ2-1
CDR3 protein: CASSRRQGNYNEQFF
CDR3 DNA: TGCGCCAGCAGCAGACGACAGGGAAACTACAATGAGCAGTTCTTC

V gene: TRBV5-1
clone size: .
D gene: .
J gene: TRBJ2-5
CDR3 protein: CASSSTSGEGETQYF
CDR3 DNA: TGCGCCAGCAGCTCCACCTCAGGGGAGGGAGAGACCCAGTACTTC

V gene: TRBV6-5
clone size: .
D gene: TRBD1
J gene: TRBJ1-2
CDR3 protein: CASSPQGKYGYTF
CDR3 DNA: TGTGCCAGCAGCCCACAGGGGAAGTATGGCTACACCTTC

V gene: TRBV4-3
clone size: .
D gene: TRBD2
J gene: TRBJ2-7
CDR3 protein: CASSLRSGGSYEQYF
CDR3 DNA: TGCGCCAGCAGCCTACGTAGCGGGGGCTCCTACGAGCAGTACTTC

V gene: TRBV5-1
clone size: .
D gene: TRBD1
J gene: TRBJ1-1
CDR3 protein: CASRREQGEAFF
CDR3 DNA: TGCGCCAGCAGGAGGGAACAGGGGGAAGCTTTCTTT

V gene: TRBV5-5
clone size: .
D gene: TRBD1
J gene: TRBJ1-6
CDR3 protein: CASSLRTGTPLHF
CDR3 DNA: TGTGCCAGCAGCTTGAGGACAGGGACGCCCCTCCACTTT

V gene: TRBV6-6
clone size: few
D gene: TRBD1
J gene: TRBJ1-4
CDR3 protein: CASSLLLPGQGDEKLFF
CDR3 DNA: TGTGCCAGCAGTCTTTTACTTCCGGGACAGGGGGACGAAAAACTGTTTTTT

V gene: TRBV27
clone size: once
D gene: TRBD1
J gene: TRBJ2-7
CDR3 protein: CASSRPDRFYEQYF
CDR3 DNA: TGTGCCAGCAGCCGACCGGACAGGTTCTACGAGCAGTACTTC

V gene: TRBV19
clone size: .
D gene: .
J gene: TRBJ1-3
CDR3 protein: CATTAIVGNTIYF
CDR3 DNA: TGTGCCACTACAGCAATTGTAGGAAACACCATATATTTT

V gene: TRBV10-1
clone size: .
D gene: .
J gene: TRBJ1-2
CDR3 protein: CASSEHANSYGYTF
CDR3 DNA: TGCGCCAGCAGTGAGCACGCAAATAGCTATGGCTACACCTTC

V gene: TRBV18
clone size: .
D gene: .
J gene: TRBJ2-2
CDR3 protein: CASSAGNTGELFF
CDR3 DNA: TGTGCCAGCTCGGCGGGAAACACCGGGGAGCTGTTTTTT

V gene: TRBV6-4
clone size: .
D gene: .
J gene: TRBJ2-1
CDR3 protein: CASRTRANEQFF
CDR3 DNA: TGTGCCAGCCGGACACGTGCCAATGAGCAGTTCTTC

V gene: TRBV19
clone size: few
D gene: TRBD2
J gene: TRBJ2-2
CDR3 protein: CASSLSTSGVTGELFF
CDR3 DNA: TGTGCCAGTAGTCTCTCGACTAGCGGGGTTACCGGGGAGCTGTTTTTT

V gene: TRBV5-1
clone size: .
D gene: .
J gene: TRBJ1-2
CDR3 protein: CASSLRQEGYTF
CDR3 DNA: TGCGCCAGCAGCCTACGACAGGAAGGCTACACCTTC